This T cell receptor (beta chain) was captured in a study of blood T cells in healthy people across ages. Overall study results and limits: Diversity estimates drawn from one million T cells were deemed underestimates.

Caucasian individuals from Russia who were healthy and aged 6 to 90 acted as donors. A minimum of 6 micrograms of total RNA was extracted per sample. Then a second PCR, running about 6 to 12 cycles, was carried out with a sample-barcoded 5' primer and a J-beta primer mix. Using its own MiXCR run on the 5' RACE reads, TCRdb lists one record per CDR3 protein. The sample has fewer than 800,000 distinct CDR3 sequences, 20% to 25% seen once. This clonotype was recorded once. Its specificity is not known. The sample consisted of blood. This receptor was obtained from a man aged 70-80 years in good health.

This CDR3 is CASSEKNFSGNTIYF. DNA of the CDR3: TGTGCCAGCAGTGAAAAGAATTTCTCTGGAAACACCATATATTTT. This chain joins TRBV6-1 and TRBJ1-3, with D unresolved. CDR3 size: 15 residues. CDR1 is MNHNS, CDR2 SASEGT, per germline. The V end lost 2 bases, the J end lost 0 bases, and 8 bases lay between the germline ends.